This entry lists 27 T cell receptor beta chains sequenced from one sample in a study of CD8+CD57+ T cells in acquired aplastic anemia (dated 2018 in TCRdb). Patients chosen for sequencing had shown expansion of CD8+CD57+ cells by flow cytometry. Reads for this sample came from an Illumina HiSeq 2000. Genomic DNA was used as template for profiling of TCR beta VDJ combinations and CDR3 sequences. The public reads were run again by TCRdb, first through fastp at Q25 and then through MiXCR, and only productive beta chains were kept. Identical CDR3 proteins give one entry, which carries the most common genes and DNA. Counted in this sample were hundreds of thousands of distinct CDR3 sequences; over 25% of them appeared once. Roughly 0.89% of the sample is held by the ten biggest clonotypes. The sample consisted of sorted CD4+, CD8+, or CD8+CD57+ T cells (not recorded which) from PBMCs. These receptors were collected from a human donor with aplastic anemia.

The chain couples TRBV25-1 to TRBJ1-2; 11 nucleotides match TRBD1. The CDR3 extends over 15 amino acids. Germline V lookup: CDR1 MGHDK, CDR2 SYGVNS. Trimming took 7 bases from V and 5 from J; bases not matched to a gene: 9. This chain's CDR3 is CASITGTGGGYGYTF. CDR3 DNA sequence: TGTGCCAGCATTACCGGGACAGGGGGTGGTTATGGCTACACCTTC.

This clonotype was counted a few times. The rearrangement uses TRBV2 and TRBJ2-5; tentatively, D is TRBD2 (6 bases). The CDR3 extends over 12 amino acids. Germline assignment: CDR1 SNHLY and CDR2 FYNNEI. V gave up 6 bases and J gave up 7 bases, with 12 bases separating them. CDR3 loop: CASRGEAGTQYF. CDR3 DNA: TGTGCCAGCAGGGGGGAGGCTGGGACCCAGTACTTC. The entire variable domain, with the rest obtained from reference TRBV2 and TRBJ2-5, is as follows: EPEVTQTPSHQVTQMGQEVILRCVPISNHLYFYWYRQILGQKVEFLVSFYNNEISEKSEIFDDQFSVERPDGSNFTLKIRSTKLEDSAMYFCASRGEAGTQYFGPGTRLLVL.

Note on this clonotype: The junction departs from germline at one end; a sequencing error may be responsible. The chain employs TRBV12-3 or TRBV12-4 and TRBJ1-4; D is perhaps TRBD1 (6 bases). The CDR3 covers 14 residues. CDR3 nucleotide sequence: TGTGCCAGCAGTTTCGACAGGCCTAATGAAAAACCGTTTTTT. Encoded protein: CASSFDRPNEKPFF.

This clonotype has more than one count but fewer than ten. The CDR3: CASSQAFGYTF. The CDR3 DNA sequence: TGTGCCAGCAGCCAAGCGTTCGGCTACACCTTC. The chain carries TRBV9 and TRBJ1-2, with D hard to call. Germline V gene data show CDR1 as SGDLS and CDR2 as YYNGEE. V was shortened by 4 bases and J by 8 bases, with 9 bases between the two germline ends. There are 11 residues in the CDR3.

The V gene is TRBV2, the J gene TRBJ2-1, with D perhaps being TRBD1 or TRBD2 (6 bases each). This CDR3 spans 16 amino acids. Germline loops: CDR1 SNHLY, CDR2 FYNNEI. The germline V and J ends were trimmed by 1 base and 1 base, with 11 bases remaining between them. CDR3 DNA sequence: TGTGCCAGCAGTGAAGTCGGGGGCTGGTCCTACAATGAGCAGTTCTTC. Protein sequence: CASSEVGGWSYNEQFF. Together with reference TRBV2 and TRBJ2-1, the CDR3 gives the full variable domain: EPEVTQTPSHQVTQMGQEVILRCVPISNHLYFYWYRQILGQKVEFLVSFYNNEISEKSEIFDDQFSVERPDGSNFTLKIRSTKLEDSAMYFCASSEVGGWSYNEQFFGPGTRLTVL.

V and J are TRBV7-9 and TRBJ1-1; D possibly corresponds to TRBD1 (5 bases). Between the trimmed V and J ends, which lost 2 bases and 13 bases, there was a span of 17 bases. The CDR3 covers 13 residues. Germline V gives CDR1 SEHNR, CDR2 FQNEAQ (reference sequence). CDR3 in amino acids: CASSLSVGVLVFF. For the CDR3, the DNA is TGTGCCAGCAGCTTAAGTGTGGGGGTTCTTGTTTTCTTT.

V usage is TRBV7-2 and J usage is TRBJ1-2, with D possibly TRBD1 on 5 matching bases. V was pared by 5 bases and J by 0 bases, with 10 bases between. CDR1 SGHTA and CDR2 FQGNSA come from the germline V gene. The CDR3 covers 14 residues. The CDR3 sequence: CASSRGTSNYGYTF. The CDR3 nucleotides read TGTGCCAGCAGCAGAGGGACCTCTAACTATGGCTACACCTTC.

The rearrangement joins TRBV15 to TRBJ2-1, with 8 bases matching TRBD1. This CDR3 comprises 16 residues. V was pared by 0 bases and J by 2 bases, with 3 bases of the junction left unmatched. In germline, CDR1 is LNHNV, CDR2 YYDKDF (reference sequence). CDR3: CATSREDRAAYNEQFF. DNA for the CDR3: TGTGCCACCAGCAGAGAGGACAGGGCGGCCTACAATGAGCAGTTCTTC.

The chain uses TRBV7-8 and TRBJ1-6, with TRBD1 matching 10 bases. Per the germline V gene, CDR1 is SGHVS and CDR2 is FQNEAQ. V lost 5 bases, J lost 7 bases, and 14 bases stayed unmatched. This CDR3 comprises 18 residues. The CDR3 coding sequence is TGTGCCAGCAGCGTAGGGACAGGGGCCTTAATAGAAAATTCACCCCTCCACTTT. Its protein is CASSVGTGALIENSPLHF.

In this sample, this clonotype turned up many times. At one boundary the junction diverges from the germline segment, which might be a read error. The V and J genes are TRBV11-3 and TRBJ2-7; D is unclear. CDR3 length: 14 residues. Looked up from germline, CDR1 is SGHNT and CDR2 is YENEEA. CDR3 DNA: TGTGCCAGCAGCTTAGATATTAGCTCCCACGAGCAGTACTTC. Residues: CASSLDISSHEQYF.

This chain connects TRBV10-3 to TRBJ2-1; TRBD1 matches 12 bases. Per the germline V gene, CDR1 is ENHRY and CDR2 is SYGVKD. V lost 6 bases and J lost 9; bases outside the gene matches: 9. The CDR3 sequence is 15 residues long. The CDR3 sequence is CAIRPPGTGGGEQFF. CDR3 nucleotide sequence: TGTGCCATCAGGCCCCCCGGGACAGGGGGCGGTGAGCAGTTCTTC.

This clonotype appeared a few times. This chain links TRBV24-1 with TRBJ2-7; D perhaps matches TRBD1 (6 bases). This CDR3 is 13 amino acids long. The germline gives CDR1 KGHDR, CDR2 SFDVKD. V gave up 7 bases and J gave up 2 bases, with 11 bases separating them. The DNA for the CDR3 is TGTGCCACCAGCTCCGGACAGACCTACGAGCAGTACTTC. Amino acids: CATSSGQTYEQYF.

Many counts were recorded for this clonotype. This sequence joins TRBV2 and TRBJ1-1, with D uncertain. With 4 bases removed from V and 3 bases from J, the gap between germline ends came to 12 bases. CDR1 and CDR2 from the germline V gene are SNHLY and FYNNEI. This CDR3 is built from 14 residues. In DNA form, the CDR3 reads TGTGCCAGCAGTGCGGGTTTAGATGACACTGAAGCTTTCTTT. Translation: CASSAGLDDTEAFF.

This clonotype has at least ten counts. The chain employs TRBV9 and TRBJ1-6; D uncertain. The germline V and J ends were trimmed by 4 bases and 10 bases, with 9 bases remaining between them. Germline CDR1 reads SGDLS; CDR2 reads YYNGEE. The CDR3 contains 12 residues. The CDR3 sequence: CASSLGGSPLHF. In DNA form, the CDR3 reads TGTGCCAGCAGCCTTGGCGGCTCACCCCTCCACTTT. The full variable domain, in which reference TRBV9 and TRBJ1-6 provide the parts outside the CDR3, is DSGVTQTPKHLITATGQRVTLRCSPRSGDLSVYWYQQSLDQGLQFLIQYYNGEERAKGNILERFSAQQFPDLHSELNLSSLELGDSALYFCASSLGGSPLHFGNGTRLTVT.

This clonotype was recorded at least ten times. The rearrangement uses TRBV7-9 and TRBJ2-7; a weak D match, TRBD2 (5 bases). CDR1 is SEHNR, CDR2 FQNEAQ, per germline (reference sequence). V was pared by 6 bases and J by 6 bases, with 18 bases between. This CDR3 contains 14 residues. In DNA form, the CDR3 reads TGTGCCAGCAGACCTGGACTGGGTAAAGTCGAGCAGTACTTC. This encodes CASRPGLGKVEQYF. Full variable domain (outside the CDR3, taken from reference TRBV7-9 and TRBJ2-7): DTGVSQNPRHKITKRGQNVTFRCDPISEHNRLYWYRQTLGQGPEFLTYFQNEAQLEKSRLLSDRFSAERPKGSFSTLEIQRTEQGDSAMYLCASRPGLGKVEQYFGPGTRLTVT.

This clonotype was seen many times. CDR3 sequence: CASRATGGSNEQFF. The CDR3 region has the DNA TGTGCCAGCAGGGCGACAGGGGGAAGCAATGAGCAGTTCTTC. The V call is TRBV2, the J call TRBJ2-1, with 9 nucleotides matching TRBD1. This CDR3 comprises 14 residues. V shed 6 bases and J 6 bases; nucleotides not matched to a gene: 6. CDR1 SNHLY and CDR2 FYNNEI come from the germline V gene.

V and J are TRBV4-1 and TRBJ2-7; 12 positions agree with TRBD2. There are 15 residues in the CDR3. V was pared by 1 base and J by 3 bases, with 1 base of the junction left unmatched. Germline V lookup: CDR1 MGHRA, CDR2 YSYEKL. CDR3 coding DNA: TGCGCCAGCAGCCAAGGACTAGCGGGGGACTACGAGCAGTACTTC. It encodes CASSQGLAGDYEQYF.

This CDR3 reads CASSWRGPGELFF. The CDR3 DNA reads TGTGCCAGCAGCTGGAGAGGGCCCGGGGAGCTGTTTTTT. The chain has TRBV7-6 and TRBJ2-2; possibly TRBD2 for D (5 bases). Germline-derived CDR1 and CDR2 are SGHVS and FNYEAQ. V was clipped by 4 bases and J by 6 bases, with 9 bases between them. The CDR3 is 13 amino acids.

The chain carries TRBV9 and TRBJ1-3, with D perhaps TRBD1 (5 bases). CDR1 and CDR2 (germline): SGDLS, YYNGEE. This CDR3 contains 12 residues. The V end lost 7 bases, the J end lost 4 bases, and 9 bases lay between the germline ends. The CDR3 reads CASRGEGNTIYF. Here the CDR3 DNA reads TGTGCCAGCCGGGGGGAAGGAAACACCATATATTTT.

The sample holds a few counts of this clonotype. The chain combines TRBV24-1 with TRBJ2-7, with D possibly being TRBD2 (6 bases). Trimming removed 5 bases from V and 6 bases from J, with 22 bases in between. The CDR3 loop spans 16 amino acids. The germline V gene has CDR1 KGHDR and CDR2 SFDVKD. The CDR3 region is CATSGGRGGWDAEQYF. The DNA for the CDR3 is TGTGCCACCAGTGGGGGTCGTGGAGGGTGGGATGCCGAGCAGTACTTC.

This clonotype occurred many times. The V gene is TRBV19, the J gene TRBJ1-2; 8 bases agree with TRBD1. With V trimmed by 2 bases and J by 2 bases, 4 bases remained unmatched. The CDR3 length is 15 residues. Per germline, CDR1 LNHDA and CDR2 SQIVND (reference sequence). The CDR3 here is CASSIPGQVNYGYTF. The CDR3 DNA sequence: TGTGCCAGTAGTATACCGGGACAGGTCAACTATGGCTACACCTTC.

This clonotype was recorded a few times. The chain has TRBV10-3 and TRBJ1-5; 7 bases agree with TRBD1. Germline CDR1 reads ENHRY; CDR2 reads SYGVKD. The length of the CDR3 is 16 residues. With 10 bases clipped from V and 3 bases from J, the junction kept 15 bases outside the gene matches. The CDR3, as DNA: TGTGCCAGCAGGAGACGGACAGGAGTTGACAATCAGCCCCAGCATTTT. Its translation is CASRRRTGVDNQPQHF.

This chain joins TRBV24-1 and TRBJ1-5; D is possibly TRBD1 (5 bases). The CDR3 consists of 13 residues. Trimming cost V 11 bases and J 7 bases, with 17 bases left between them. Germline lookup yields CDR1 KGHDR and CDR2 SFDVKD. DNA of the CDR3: TGTGCCAGCAGCGTATCGGGGGGGCAGCCCCAGCATTTT. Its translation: CASSVSGGQPQHF.

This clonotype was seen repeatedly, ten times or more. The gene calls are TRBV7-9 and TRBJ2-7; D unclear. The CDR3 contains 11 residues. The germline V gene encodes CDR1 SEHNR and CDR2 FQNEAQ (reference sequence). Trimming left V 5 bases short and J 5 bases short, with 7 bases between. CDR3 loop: CASSEIDEQYF. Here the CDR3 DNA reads TGTGCCAGCAGCGAGATCGACGAGCAGTACTTC. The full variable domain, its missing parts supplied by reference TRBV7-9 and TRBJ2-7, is DTGVSQNPRHKITKRGQNVTFRCDPISEHNRLYWYRQTLGQGPEFLTYFQNEAQLEKSRLLSDRFSAERPKGSFSTLEIQRTEQGDSAMYLCASSEIDEQYFGPGTRLTVT.

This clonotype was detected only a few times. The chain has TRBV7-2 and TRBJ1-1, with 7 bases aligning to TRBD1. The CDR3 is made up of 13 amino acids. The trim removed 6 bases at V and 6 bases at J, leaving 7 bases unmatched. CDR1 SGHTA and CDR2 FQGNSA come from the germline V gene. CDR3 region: CASRPDRVPEAFF. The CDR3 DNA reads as TGTGCCAGCAGACCAGACAGGGTCCCTGAAGCTTTCTTT.

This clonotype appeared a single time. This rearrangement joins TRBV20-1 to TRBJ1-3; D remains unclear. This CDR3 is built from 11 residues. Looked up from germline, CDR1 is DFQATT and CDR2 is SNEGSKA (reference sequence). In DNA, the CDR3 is TGCAATGCCATATCTGGAAACACCATATATTTT. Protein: CNAISGNTIYF.

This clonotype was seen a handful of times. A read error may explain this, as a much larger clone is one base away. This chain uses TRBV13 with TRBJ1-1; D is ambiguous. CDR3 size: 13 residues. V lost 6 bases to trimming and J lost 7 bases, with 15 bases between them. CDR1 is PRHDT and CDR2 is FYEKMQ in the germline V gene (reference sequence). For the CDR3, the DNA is TGTGCCAGCAGTGAACTGGTTGGCATTGAAGCTTTCTTT. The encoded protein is CASSELVGIEAFF.